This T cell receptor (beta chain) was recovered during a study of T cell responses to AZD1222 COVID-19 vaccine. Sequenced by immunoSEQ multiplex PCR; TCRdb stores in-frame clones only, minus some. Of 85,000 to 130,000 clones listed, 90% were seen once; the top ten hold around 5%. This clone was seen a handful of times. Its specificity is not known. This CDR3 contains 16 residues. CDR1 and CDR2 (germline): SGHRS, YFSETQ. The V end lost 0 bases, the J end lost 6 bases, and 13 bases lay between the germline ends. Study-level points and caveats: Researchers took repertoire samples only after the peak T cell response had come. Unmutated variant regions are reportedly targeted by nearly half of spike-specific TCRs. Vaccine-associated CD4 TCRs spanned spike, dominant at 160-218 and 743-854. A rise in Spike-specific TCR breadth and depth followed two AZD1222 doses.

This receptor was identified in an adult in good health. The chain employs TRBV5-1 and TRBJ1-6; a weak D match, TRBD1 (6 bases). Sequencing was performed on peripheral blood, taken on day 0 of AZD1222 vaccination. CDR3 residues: CASSLATGHSNSPLHF. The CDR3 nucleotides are TGCGCCAGCAGCTTGGCCACGGGACACAGTAATTCACCCCTCCACTTT.